Described below is a single T cell receptor (beta chain) sequence and its context. Its antigen remains unidentified. Next came a second PCR, run for 7 to 11 cycles, which used a sample-barcoded 5' primer along with a J-beta primer mix. At least 2.5 million CDR3-containing paired-end reads were obtained per sample. TCRdb re-derived calls from the 5' RACE reads in MiXCR, one entry per CDR3 protein. The sample shows about 1,400,000 distinct CDR3 sequences, around 59% of them seen only once. This sample was taken from a study of blood T cells in healthy people across ages. Findings and limits, study-wide: Any changes in expanded clonotypes were possibly confounded, as donor CMV status remained unknown. Roughly linear age-related decline in beta diversity appeared, significant by age about 40. Diversity was estimated from one million T cells, and these estimates were considered underestimates.

This CDR3 is built from 15 residues. Trimming cost V 2 bases and J 6 bases, with 16 bases left between them. Per germline, CDR1 SNHLY and CDR2 FYNNEI. The sequence was collected from a man between 18 and 35 years old in good health. The gene calls are TRBV2 and TRBJ1-1, with unresolved D. Sequenced input: blood. The DNA of the CDR3 is TGTGCCAGCAGTGAATCCCCCGGGCGGGCGGCTGAAGCTTTCTTT. This codes for CASSESPGRAAEAFF.